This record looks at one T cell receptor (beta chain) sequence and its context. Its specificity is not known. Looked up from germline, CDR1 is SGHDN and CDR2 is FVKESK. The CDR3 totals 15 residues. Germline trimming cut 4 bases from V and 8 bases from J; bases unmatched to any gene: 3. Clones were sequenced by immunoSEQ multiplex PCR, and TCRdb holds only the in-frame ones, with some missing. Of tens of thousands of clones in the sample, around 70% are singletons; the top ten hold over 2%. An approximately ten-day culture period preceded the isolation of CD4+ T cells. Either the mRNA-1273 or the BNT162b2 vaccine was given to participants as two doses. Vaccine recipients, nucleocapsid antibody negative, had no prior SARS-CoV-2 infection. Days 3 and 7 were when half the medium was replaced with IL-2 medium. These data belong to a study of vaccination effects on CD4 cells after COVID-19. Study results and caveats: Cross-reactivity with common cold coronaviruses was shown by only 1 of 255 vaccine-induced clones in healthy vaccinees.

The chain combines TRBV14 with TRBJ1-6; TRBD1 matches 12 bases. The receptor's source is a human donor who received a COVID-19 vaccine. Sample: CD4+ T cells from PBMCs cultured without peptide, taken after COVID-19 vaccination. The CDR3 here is CASSRDRGPDSPLHF. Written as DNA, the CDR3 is TGTGCCAGCAGCCGGGACAGGGGGCCGGATTCACCCCTCCACTTT.